Described below is a single TCR beta chain sequence and its context. Its specificity is not known. This record belongs to a study of cytomegalovirus exposure and HLA in healthy donors. Study-level results: TCR beta V segments were, for the most part, productive about 87% or about 30% of the time in an earlier analysis.

The CDR3 spans 13 residues. Germline V gives CDR1 KGHSH, CDR2 LQKENI. The V end lost 7 bases, the J end lost 1 base, and 10 bases lay between the germline ends. Vbeta (60) and Jbeta (13) primers were used in the PCR. TCRdb's table, derived via immunoSEQ multiplex PCR, lists solely in-frame clones and lacks some. The sample has under 250,000 clones; around 85% are singletons. Sequencing was carried out using PBMCs. This chain uses TRBV18 with TRBJ1-1; D is uncertain. The receptor was isolated from a human donor in good health. This CDR3 reads CASLTTGNTEAFF. The CDR3 DNA sequence: TGTGCCAGCTTAACGACGGGGAACACTGAAGCTTTCTTT.